This T cell receptor beta chain was identified in a study of early T cells in non-severe SARS-CoV-2 infection. Turning to the study itself: Bulk RNA from unsorted whole blood was sequenced; chains were unpaired. Findings and limits, study-wide: Matching results from VDJdb favored anti-spike CD8 responses, leaving private and CD4 specificities undetected.

Remarks on this clonotype: What it recognizes is unknown.

Germline CDR1 MNHNY, CDR2 SVGAGI (reference sequence). This CDR3 is built from 14 residues. V lost 4 bases, J lost 4 bases, and 6 bases stayed unmatched. Each single cDNA molecule received a unique molecular identifier. TCRdb re-called the 5' RACE reads through MiXCR, storing one row per CDR3 protein. This sample has approximately 64,000 distinct CDR3 sequences, with 20% to 25% found just once. The chain has TRBV6-6 and TRBJ2-5; 7 nucleotides align to TRBD2. The input for sequencing was whole blood, taken at baseline. The sequence derives from an adult who was a healthcare worker with PCR-confirmed SARS-CoV-2 infection or an uninfected control (not recorded which). The CDR3 nucleotides are TGTGCCAGCAGTTCCCTCTCTAGCGGAGAGACCCAGTACTTC. This codes for CASSSLSSGETQYF.